What follows are 13 T cell receptor beta chains derived from one specimen sequenced in a study of control samples from healthy donors and cancer patients. Profiled with immunoSEQ multiplex PCR; TCRdb holds only in-frame clones, not every one. In the table there are about 51,000 clones, under 90% of which are singletons. The sequenced sample was blood. The receptors originated from a man between 65 and 85 years old in good health.

This clone showed up just a few times. The chain carries TRBV7-9 and TRBJ1-6; D is uncertain. V was pared by 5 bases and J by 5 bases, with 4 bases between. This CDR3 has 12 amino acids. Looked up from germline, CDR1 is SEHNR and CDR2 is FQNEAQ (reference sequence). CDR3: CASSLDNSPLHF. The CDR3 region has the DNA TGTGCCAGCAGCCTCGATAATTCACCCCTCCACTTT.

J is TRBJ1-4 and V is TRBV2; D is perhaps TRBD1 (6 bases). CDR3 length: 15 amino acids. Germline CDR1 SNHLY, CDR2 FYNNEI. V lost 7 bases to trimming and J lost 4 bases, with 16 bases between them. CDR3: CASNPFGGFNEKLFF. In nucleotides, the CDR3 is TGTGCCAGCAACCCCTTTGGGGGCTTTAATGAAAAACTGTTTTTT.

The chain combines TRBV2 with TRBJ2-3; D may correspond to TRBD1 or TRBD2 (5 bases each). The V end lost 2 bases, the J end lost 8 bases, and 11 bases lay between the germline ends. CDR1 SNHLY and CDR2 FYNNEI come from the germline V gene. CDR3 size: 13 residues. The CDR3 reads CASSEWWGPTQYF. CDR3 nucleotide sequence: TGTGCCAGCAGTGAATGGTGGGGACCTACGCAGTATTTT. Full variable domain (rest looked up from reference TRBV2 and TRBJ2-3): EPEVTQTPSHQVTQMGQEVILRCVPISNHLYFYWYRQILGQKVEFLVSFYNNEISEKSEIFDDQFSVERPDGSNFTLKIRSTKLEDSAMYFCASSEWWGPTQYFGPGTRLTVL.

V usage is TRBV2 and J usage is TRBJ2-3; 9 nucleotides agree with TRBD1. The CDR3 covers 14 residues. Germline V lookup: CDR1 SNHLY, CDR2 FYNNEI. V was pared by 6 bases and J by 5 bases, with 6 bases of the junction left unmatched. CDR3 sequence (DNA): TGTGCCAGCAGCCGGGACAGGGTCGAAGATACGCAGTATTTT. This codes for CASSRDRVEDTQYF.

This rearrangement joins TRBV29-1 to TRBJ2-1; 7 bases map to TRBD2. Trimming removed 4 bases from V and 11 bases from J; junction bases left unmatched: 11. The germline CDR1 and CDR2 sequences are SQVTM and ANQGSEA. The CDR3 runs 13 residues. CDR3 amino acids: CSVVAGTPLQQFF. The DNA for the CDR3 is TGCAGCGTTGTAGCGGGCACCCCCCTACAGCAGTTCTTC.

Only a few counts were recorded for this clone. Other DNA variants within this sample encode the same CDR3. This chain connects TRBV4-1 to TRBJ1-5; D is undetermined. There are 13 residues in the CDR3. CDR1 is MGHRA, CDR2 YSYEKL, per germline. V was pared by 0 bases and J by 5 bases, with 5 bases between. This chain's CDR3 is CASSQERDQPQHF. The CDR3 DNA reads TGCGCCAGCAGCCAAGAACGGGATCAGCCCCAGCATTTT.

This clone was seen a single time. The rearrangement joins TRBV10-3 to TRBJ2-5, with D perhaps assigned TRBD1 or TRBD2 (5 bases each). Trimming took off 0 bases at V and 10 bases at J, with 15 bases between the two ends. This CDR3 has 14 amino acids. CDR1 is ENHRY, CDR2 SYGVKD, per germline. The CDR3 region has the DNA TGTGCCATCAGTGAGTCTCAGGCAGCAGGGAGCCAGTACTTC. The encoded protein is CAISESQAAGSQYF.

The genes are TRBV6-5 and TRBJ2-5; no clear D gene. The V gene's germline CDR1 is MNHEY and CDR2 SVGAGI. V was cut by 0 bases and J by 0 bases, with 8 bases left in between. CDR3 size: 15 residues. The CDR3 DNA reads as TGTGCCAGCAGTTACTCCGTCGGCTACCAAGAGACCCAGTACTTC. As protein: CASSYSVGYQETQYF.

The chain uses TRBV3-1 (or the pseudogene TRBV3-2) and TRBJ1-1, with 7 bases matching TRBD1. The germline V gene has CDR1 LGHDT and CDR2 YNNKEL (reference sequence). This CDR3 contains 18 residues. V trimming: 1 base; J trimming: 0 bases; junction bases outside the gene matches: 11. The DNA of the CDR3 is TGTGCCAGCAGCCAAGTATATATAAGGGGGCCGTTGAACACTGAAGCTTTCTTT. It codes for CASSQVYIRGPLNTEAFF.

The V call is TRBV6-5, the J call TRBJ1-6; 9 positions agree with TRBD1. The V gene's germline CDR1 is MNHEY and CDR2 SVGAGI. This CDR3 region has 12 residues. The J segment lost 13 bases and the V segment lost 5 bases, leaving 3 bases of the junction unmatched. The DNA of the CDR3 is TGTGCCAGCAGTACAGGGGGCCTCCCCCTCCACTTT. Residues: CASSTGGLPLHF.

The chain joins TRBV10-3 to TRBJ1-1, with D perhaps matching TRBD1 (6 bases). The CDR3 covers 16 residues. In germline, CDR1 is ENHRY, CDR2 SYGVKD. V was pared by 2 bases and J by 9 bases, with 22 bases between. In nucleotides, the CDR3 is TGTGCCATCAGTGAGCGGGGGGCGGAACAAGGGAATAAAGCTTTCTTT. Protein sequence: CAISERGAEQGNKAFF.

The rearrangement uses TRBV29-1 and TRBJ2-3; 7 positions agree with TRBD1. This CDR3 has 13 amino acids. Germline V gene lookup returns CDR1 SQVTM and CDR2 ANQGSEA. The V segment lost 7 bases and the J segment 2 bases; nucleotides outside the gene matches: 6. CDR3 bases: TGCAGCGCTAACAGGGGATTCACAGATACGCAGTATTTT. This codes for CSANRGFTDTQYF.

The V call is TRBV4-1, the J call TRBJ2-1; 9 bases are shared with TRBD2. The CDR3 runs to 17 residues. J lost 4 bases, V lost 6 bases, and 13 bases had no gene match. CDR1 MGHRA and CDR2 YSYEKL come from the germline V gene. The chain's CDR3 is CASRWGLARNLYNEQFF. Written as DNA, the CDR3 is TGCGCCAGCAGGTGGGGACTAGCCCGAAACCTTTACAATGAGCAGTTCTTC.